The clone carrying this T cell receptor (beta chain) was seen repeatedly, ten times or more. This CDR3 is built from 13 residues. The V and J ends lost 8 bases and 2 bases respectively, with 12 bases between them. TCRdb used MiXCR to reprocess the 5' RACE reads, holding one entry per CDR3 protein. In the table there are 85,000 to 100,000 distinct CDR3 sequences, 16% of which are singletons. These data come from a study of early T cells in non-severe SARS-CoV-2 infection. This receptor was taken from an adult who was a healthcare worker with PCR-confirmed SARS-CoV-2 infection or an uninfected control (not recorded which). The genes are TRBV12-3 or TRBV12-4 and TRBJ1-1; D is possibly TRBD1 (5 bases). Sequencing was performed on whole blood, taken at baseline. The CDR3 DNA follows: TGTGCCAGCTATCATGGGGCTAACACTGAAGCTTTCTTT. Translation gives CASYHGANTEAFF.